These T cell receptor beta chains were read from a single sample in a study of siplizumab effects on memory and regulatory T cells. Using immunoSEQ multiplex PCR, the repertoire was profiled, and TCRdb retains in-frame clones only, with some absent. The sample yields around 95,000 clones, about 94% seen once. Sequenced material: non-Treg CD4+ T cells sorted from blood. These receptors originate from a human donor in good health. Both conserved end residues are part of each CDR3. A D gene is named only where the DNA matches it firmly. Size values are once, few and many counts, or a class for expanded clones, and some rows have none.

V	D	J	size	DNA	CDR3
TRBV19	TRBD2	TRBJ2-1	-	TGTGCCAGTAGTATGGGACTAGCGGGAACCGAGCAGTTCTTC	CASSMGLAGTEQFF
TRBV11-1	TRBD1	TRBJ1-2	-	TGTGCCAGCAGCAGGAGGGACAGGGATTCATCTGGCTACACCTTC	CASSRRDRDSSGYTF
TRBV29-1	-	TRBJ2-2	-	TGCAGCATCCTTGGACAATCGAACACCGGGGAGCTGTTTTTT	CSILGQSNTGELFF
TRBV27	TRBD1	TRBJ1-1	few	TGTGCCAGCAACAGACAGGGAATGAACACTGAAGCTTTCTTT	CASNRQGMNTEAFF
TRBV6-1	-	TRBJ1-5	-	TGTGCCAGCGATGTAGGATACGATCAGCCCCAGCATTTT	CASDVGYDQPQHF
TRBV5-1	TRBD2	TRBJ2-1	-	TGCGCCAGCAGCTTGCTAGCGGGACCACCGCACGACAATGAGCAGTTCTTC	CASSLLAGPPHDNEQFF
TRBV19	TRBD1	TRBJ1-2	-	TGTGCCAGTAACCAGCAGGGGGCGGCGAACTATGGCTACACCTTC	CASNQQGAANYGYTF
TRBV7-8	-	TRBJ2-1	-	TGTGCCTGGTTGAACCAAAATGAGCAGTTCTTC	CAWLNQNEQFF
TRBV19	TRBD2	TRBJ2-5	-	TGTGCCAGTAGTTCTAGCGGCAAGACCCAGTACTTC	CASSSSGKTQYF
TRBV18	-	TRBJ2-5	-	TGTGCCAGCTCACCGCGGGGGCTGGAGACCCAGTACTTC	CASSPRGLETQYF
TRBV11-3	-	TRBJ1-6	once	TGTGCCAGCAGCTTAGATCGACGGCACACGAGCTCCTATAATTCACCCCTCCACTTT	CASSLDRRHTSSYNSPLHF
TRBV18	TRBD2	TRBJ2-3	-	TGTGCCAGCTCGCCCGGGACTAGCGGAGGGCGTGCAGATACGCAGTATTTT	CASSPGTSGGRADTQYF
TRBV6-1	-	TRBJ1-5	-	TGTGCCAGCAGTGGAGACAGCACGCCCCAGCATTTT	CASSGDSTPQHF
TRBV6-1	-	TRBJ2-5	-	TGTGCCAGCAGAATGGGGCCACAAGAGACCCAGTACTTC	CASRMGPQETQYF
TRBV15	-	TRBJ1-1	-	TGTGCCACCAATGTTAAAGGGTGGGACACTGAAGCTTTCTTT	CATNVKGWDTEAFF
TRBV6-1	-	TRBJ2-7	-	TGTGCCAGCAGGGTGGACAGCGCCGGTTCCTACGAGCAGTACTTC	CASRVDSAGSYEQYF
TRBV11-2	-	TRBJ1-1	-	TGTGCCAGCAGCTTAGTTGGGGGCGTGAACACTGAAGCTTTCTTT	CASSLVGGVNTEAFF
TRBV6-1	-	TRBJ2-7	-	TGTGCCAGCAGCCTGGGACCGAAAGCCTACGAGCAGTACTTC	CASSLGPKAYEQYF
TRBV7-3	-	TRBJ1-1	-	TGTGCCAGCAGCCGGAACTCGGGTACAGGTTTCGTTTCTGAAGCTTTCTTT	CASSRNSGTGFVSEAFF
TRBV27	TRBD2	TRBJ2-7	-	TGTGCCAGCAGTTCGCGACTAGCGGGACCGTACGAGCAGTACTTC	CASSSRLAGPYEQYF
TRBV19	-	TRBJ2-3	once	TGTGCCAGTAGTATAGCAGGGAGTCTTAGCACAGATACGCAGTATTTT	CASSIAGSLSTDTQYF
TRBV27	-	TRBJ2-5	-	TGTGCCAGCAGTTCAACGTGGCGAAGGACCCAGTACTTC	CASSSTWRRTQYF
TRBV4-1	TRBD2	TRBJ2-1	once	TGCGCCAGCAGCCAAACTCATAGCGGGAGTTCCTACAATGAGCAGTTCTTC	CASSQTHSGSSYNEQFF
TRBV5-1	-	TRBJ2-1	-	TGCGCCAGCAGCTTGGTTCTGGAGGGAGTTAATGAGCAGTTCTTC	CASSLVLEGVNEQFF
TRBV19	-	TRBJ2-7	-	TGTGCCAGTAGTATGTCGCGCCTTGGACAAGGGGTCCACGAGCAGTACTTC	CASSMSRLGQGVHEQYF
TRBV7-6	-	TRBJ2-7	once	TGTGCCAGCAGTAAGCAGCCGCAGTATTCCTACGAGCAGTACTTC	CASSKQPQYSYEQYF
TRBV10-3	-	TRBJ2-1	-	TGTGCCATCAGTGAGTCGGAGGCGGGTGAGCAGTTCTTC	CAISESEAGEQFF
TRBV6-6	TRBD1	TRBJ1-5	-	TGTGCCAGCACCGGGACAGGGCTTGTGAAGCCCCAGCATTTT	CASTGTGLVKPQHF
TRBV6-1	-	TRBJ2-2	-	TGTGCCAGCAGTGAAGTGAGTCGCGCCGGGGAGCTGTTTTTT	CASSEVSRAGELFF
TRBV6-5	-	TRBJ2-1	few	TGTGCCAGCAGTAAAGGGGGTTTTTACAATGAGCAGTTCTTC	CASSKGGFYNEQFF
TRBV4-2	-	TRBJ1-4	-	TGTGCCAGCAGCTTCAGGGAGGGTGAAAAACTGTTTTTT	CASSFREGEKLFF
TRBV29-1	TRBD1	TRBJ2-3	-	TGCAGCGTTGACAGGGGGTTGTCTACAGATACGCAGTATTTT	CSVDRGLSTDTQYF
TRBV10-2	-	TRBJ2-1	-	TGCGCCAGCAGCCAGCAGGGAGCCTCCTACAATGAGCAGTTCTTC	CASSQQGASYNEQFF
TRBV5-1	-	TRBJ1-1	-	TGCGCCAGCAGCCTGCGACAGAACACTGAAGCTTTCTTT	CASSLRQNTEAFF
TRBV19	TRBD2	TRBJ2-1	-	TGTGCCAGTAGTATAGAAGCTAGCGGCTACAATGAGCAGTTCTTC	CASSIEASGYNEQFF
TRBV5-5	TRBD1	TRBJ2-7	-	TGTGCCAGCAAAACAACAGGGGGCCACGAGCAGTACTTC	CASKTTGGHEQYF
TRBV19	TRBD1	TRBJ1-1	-	TGTGCCAGTAGTATGCCCCCAAGACAGGGAAAACCTGAAGCTTTCTTT	CASSMPPRQGKPEAFF
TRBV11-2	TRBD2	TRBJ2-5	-	TGTGCCAGCAGCTTAGCGGGAGGGCCTCAAGAGACCCAGTACTTC	CASSLAGGPQETQYF
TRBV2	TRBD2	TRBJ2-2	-	TGTGCCAGCAGGATAGGAGCGGGAGTGGGTACCGGGGAGCTGTTTTTT	CASRIGAGVGTGELFF
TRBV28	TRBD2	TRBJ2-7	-	TGTGCCAGCAGTCCCCCTATTAGCGGGACCCTGGACCCCGAGCAGTACTTC	CASSPPISGTLDPEQYF
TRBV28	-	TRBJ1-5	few	TGTGCCAGCAGTTTCGGCGGGCAGCCTAGCAATCAGCCCCAGCATTTT	CASSFGGQPSNQPQHF
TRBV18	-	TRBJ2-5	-	TGTGCCAGCTCAAACAGCCAAGAGACCCAGTACTTC	CASSNSQETQYF
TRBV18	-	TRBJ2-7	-	TGTGCCAGCTCACTGACCCAGAGTTCCTACGAGCAGTACTTC	CASSLTQSSYEQYF
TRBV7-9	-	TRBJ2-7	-	TGTGCCAGCAGCCCCCGCGGCGGAAGAGTAAGCTACGAGCAGTACTTC	CASSPRGGRVSYEQYF